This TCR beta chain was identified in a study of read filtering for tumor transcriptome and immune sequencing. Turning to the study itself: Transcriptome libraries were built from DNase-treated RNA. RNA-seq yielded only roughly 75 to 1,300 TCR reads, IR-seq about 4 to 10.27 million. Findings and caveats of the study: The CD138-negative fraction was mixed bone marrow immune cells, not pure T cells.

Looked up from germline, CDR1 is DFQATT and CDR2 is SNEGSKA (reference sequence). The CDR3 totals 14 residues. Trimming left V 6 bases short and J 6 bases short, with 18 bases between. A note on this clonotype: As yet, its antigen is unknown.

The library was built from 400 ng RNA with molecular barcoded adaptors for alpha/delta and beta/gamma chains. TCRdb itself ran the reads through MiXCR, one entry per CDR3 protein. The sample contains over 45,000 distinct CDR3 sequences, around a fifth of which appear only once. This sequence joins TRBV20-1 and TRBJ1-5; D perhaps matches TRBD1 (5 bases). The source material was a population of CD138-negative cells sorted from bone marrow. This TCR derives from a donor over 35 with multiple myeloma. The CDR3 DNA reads TGCAGTGCCGAGCCTGCAGGGTCGATTCAGCCCCAGCATTTT. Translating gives CSAEPAGSIQPQHF.